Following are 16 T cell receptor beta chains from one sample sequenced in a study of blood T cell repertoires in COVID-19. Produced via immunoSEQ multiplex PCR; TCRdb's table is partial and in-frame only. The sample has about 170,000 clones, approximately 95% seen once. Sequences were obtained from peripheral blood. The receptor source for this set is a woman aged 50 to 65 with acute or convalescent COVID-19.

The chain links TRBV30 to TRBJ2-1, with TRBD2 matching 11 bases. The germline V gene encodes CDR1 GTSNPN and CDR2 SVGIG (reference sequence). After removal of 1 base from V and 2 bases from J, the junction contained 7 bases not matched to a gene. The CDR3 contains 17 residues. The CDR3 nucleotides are TGTGCCTGGAGTGGACTAGCGGGATCCGCAACCTACAATGAGCAGTTCTTC. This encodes CAWSGLAGSATYNEQFF.

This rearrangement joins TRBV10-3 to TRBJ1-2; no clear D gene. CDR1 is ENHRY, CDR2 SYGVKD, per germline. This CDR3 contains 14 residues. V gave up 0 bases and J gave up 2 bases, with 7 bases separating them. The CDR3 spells CAISESPGNYGYTF. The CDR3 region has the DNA TGTGCCATCAGTGAGTCGCCAGGAAACTATGGCTACACCTTC.

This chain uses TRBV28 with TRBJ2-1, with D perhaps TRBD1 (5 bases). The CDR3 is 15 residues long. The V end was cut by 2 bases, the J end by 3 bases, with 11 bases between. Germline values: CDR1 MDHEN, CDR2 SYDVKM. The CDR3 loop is CASSLPQGHYNEQFF. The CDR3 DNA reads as TGTGCCAGCAGTTTACCGCAGGGCCACTACAATGAGCAGTTCTTC.

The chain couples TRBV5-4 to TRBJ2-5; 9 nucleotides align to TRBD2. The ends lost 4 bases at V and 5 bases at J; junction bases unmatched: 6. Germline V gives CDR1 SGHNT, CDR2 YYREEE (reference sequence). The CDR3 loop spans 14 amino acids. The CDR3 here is CASSAGGGRETQYF. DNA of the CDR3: TGTGCCAGCAGCGCGGGAGGGGGTAGGGAGACCCAGTACTTC.

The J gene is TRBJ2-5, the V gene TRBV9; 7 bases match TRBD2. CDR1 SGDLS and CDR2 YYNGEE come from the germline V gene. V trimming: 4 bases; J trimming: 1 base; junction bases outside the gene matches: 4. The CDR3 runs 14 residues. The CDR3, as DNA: TGTGCCAGCAGCCAGAGCGGGGTCCAAGAGACCCAGTACTTC. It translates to CASSQSGVQETQYF.

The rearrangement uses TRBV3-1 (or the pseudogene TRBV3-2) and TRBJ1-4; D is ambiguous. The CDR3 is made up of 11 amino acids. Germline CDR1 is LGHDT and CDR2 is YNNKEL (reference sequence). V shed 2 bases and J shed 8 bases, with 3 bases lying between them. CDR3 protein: CASSQREKLFF. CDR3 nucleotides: TGTGCCAGCAGCCAACGGGAAAAACTGTTTTTT.

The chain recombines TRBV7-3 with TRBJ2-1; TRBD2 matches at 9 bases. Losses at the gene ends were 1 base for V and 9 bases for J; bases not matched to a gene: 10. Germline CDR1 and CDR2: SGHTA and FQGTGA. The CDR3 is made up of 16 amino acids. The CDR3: CASSLIGSGRIPEQFF. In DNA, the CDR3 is TGTGCCAGCAGCTTAATAGGTAGCGGGAGAATCCCTGAGCAGTTCTTC.

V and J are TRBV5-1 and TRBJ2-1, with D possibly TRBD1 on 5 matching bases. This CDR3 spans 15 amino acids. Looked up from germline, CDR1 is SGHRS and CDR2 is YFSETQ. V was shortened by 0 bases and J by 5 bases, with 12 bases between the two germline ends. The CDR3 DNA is TGCGCCAGCAGCTTGGGGCAAGGGGTTGACAATGAGCAGTTCTTC. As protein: CASSLGQGVDNEQFF.

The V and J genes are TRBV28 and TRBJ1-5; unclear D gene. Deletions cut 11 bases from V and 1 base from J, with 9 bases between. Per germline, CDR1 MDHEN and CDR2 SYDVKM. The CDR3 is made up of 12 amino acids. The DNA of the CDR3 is TGTGCCTCGTCTCGGAGCAATCAGCCCCAGCATTTT. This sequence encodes CASSRSNQPQHF.

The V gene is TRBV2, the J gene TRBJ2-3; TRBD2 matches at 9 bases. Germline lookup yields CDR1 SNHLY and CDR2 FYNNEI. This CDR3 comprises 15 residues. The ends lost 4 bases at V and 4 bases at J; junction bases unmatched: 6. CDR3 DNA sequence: TGTGCCAGCAGTGTGAATAGCGGGGGACCAGATACGCAGTATTTT. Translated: CASSVNSGGPDTQYF.

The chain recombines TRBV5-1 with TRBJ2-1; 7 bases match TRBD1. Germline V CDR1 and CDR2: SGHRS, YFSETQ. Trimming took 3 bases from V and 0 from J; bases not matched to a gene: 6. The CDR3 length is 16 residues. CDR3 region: CASSWTGLRSYNEQFF. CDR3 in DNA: TGCGCCAGCAGCTGGACAGGACTCCGCTCCTACAATGAGCAGTTCTTC.

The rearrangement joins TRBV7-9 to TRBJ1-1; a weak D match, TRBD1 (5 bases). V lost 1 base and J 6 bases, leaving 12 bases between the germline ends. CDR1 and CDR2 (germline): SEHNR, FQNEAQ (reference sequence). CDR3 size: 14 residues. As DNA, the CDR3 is TGTGCCAGCAGCTTAGATCAGGGATCGGCTGAAGCTTTCTTT. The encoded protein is CASSLDQGSAEAFF.

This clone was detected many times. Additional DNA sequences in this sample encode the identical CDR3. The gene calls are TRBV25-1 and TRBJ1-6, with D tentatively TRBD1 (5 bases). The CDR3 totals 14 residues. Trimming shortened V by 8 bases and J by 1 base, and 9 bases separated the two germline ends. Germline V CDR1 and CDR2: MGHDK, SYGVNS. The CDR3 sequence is CASSRGSYNSPLHF. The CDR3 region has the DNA TGTGCCAGCTCTCGGGGGTCCTATAATTCACCCCTCCACTTT.

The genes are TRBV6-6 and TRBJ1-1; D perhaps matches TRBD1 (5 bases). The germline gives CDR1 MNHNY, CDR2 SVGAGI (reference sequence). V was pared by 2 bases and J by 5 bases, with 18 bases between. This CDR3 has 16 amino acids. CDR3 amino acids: CASSYLQTGGGTEAFF. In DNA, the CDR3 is TGTGCCAGCAGTTACCTCCAAACCGGCGGGGGGACTGAAGCTTTCTTT.

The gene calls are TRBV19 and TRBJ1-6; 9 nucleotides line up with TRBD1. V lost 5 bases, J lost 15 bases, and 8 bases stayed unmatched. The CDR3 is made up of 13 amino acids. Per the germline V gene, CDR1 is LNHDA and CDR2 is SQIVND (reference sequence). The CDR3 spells CASSWDRVGILHF. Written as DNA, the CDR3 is TGTGCCAGTAGTTGGGACAGGGTGGGTATCCTCCACTTT.

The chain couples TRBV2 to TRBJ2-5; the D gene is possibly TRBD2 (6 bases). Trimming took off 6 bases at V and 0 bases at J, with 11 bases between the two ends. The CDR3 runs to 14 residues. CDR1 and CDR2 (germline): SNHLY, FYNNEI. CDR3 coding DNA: TGTGCCAGCAGCGCTGGGACTTACCAAGAGACCCAGTACTTC. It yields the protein CASSAGTYQETQYF.